Listed below are T cell receptor beta chains from one sample, sequenced in a study of control samples from healthy donors and cancer patients. Sequencing was performed with immunoSEQ multiplex PCR; in TCRdb, only in-frame clones are kept and a portion is missing. The sample holds roughly 130,000 clones, about 88% seen once. Sequenced: blood. These receptors were collected from a woman under 40 in good health. CDR3s include the opening cysteine and the closing phenylalanine or tryptophan. D genes are given only for firm matches. Clone size, where shown, is once, few, many, or a class for clones that have expanded.

CASSLGSGPYNEQFF,TGTGCCAGCAGCTTAGGTAGCGGCCCCTACAATGAGCAGTTCTTC,TRBJ2-1,many,-,15,TRBV7-7
CAWNPWANTGELFF,TGTGCCTGGAACCCCTGGGCGAACACCGGGGAGCTGTTTTTT,TRBJ2-2,once,-,14,TRBV30
CASSPPAGGPEDTQYF,TGTGCCAGCAGCCCCCCGGCGGGAGGGCCCGAAGATACGCAGTATTTT,TRBJ2-3,-,TRBD2,16,TRBV6-2/TRBV6-3
CASSLSIPSPLAKNIQYF,TGTGCCAGCAGTCTCTCAATCCCGTCTCCCCTAGCCAAAAACATTCAGTACTTC,TRBJ2-4,-,-,18,TRBV6-6
CASSLTGLQETQYF,TGTGCCAGCAGCCTGACAGGGCTCCAAGAGACCCAGTACTTC,TRBJ2-5,-,TRBD1,14,TRBV6-5
CASSPLGLGNQPQHF,TGTGCCAGTAGCCCCCTAGGGCTGGGCAATCAGCCCCAGCATTTT,TRBJ1-5,few,-,15,TRBV19
CASSWKPSSSDTQYF,TGTGCCAGCAGCTGGAAACCCTCTTCGTCGGATACGCAGTATTTT,TRBJ2-3,once,-,15,TRBV7-2
CASSLAPRTGDTGELFF,TGCGCCAGCAGCTTGGCCCCGAGGACAGGGGACACCGGGGAGCTGTTTTTT,TRBJ2-2,-,TRBD1,17,TRBV5-1
CASSLGGSKLEQYF,TGTGCCAGCAGCTTAGGAGGGAGTAAACTCGAGCAGTACTTC,TRBJ2-7,-,-,14,TRBV7-8
CASSSLDTAYYGYTF,TGTGCCAGCAGCTCGCTGGACACGGCCTACTATGGCTACACCTTC,TRBJ1-2,-,-,15,TRBV5-6
CSVAEGGTLGFF,TGCAGCGTCGCAGAAGGAGGGACTCTTGGTTTCTTT,TRBJ1-1,few,-,12,TRBV29-1
CAISESPGLAGQRSYNEQFF,TGTGCCATCAGTGAGTCTCCGGGACTAGCGGGGCAACGCTCCTACAATGAGCAGTTCTTC,TRBJ2-1,-,TRBD2,20,TRBV10-3
CASSGLEGQGADGYTF,TGTGCCAGCAGTGGACTTGAGGGACAGGGGGCGGATGGCTACACCTTC,TRBJ1-2,-,TRBD1,16,TRBV2
CASARDIANYGYTF,TGTGCCAGCGCCCGGGACATCGCGAACTATGGCTACACCTTC,TRBJ1-2,-,-,14,TRBV6-5
CASSLEGDRGNGYTF,TGCGCCAGCAGCTTGGAGGGAGACAGGGGGAACGGCTACACCTTC,TRBJ1-2,-,TRBD1,15,TRBV5-1
CASSLAGAWNTEAFF,TGTGCCAGCAGCTTAGCAGGGGCCTGGAACACTGAAGCTTTCTTT,TRBJ1-1,-,-,15,TRBV7-9
CASSLGQGKYEKLFF,TGTGCCAGCAGTTTAGGGCAGGGGAAGTATGAAAAACTGTTTTTT,TRBJ1-4,-,-,15,TRBV27
CASSWPEAFF,TGTGCCAGCAGCTGGCCTGAAGCTTTCTTT,TRBJ1-1,-,-,10,TRBV4-2
CSVEGLRGTGELFF,TGCAGCGTGGAAGGGCTGAGGGGGACCGGGGAGCTGTTTTTT,TRBJ2-2,few,-,14,TRBV29-1
CASSPRFDGPNQPQHF,TGTGCCAGCTCACCAAGGTTTGACGGACCCAATCAGCCCCAGCATTTT,TRBJ1-5,once,-,16,TRBV18
CASSPRQGSGTEAFF,TGCGCCAGCAGCCCCAGACAGGGGTCCGGCACTGAAGCTTTCTTT,TRBJ1-1,-,TRBD1,15,TRBV5-1
CAMNRGGNTEAFF,TGTGCCATGAACAGGGGTGGGAACACTGAAGCTTTCTTT,TRBJ1-1,-,TRBD1,13,TRBV5-8
CASSIWGDRPVYGYTF,TGTGCCAGTAGTATCTGGGGGGACAGGCCTGTCTATGGCTACACCTTC,TRBJ1-2,-,TRBD1,16,TRBV19
CASSIDRGGELFF,TGTGCCAGTAGTATAGATCGGGGCGGGGAGCTGTTTTTT,TRBJ2-2,once,-,13,TRBV19
CASSTGQEIYGYTF,TGTGCCAGCAGTACTGGACAGGAGATCTATGGCTACACCTTC,TRBJ1-2,few,TRBD1,14,TRBV28
CATALSGAYNEQFF,TGTGCCACTGCTTTAAGCGGTGCCTACAATGAGCAGTTCTTC,TRBJ2-1,-,-,14,TRBV6-4
CASSEAHSSGNTIYF,TGTGCCAGCAGTGAAGCGCATAGCTCTGGAAACACCATATATTTT,TRBJ1-3,-,-,15,TRBV6-1
CASSIIKKSTGNTIYF,TGTGCCAGCAGCATAATTAAGAAGTCTACTGGAAACACCATATATTTT,TRBJ1-3,-,-,16,TRBV21-1
CASRAGQGVGQPQHF,TGTGCCAGCAGGGCGGGACAGGGGGTAGGTCAGCCCCAGCATTTT,TRBJ1-5,-,TRBD1,15,TRBV6-5
CAISELGDGTDTQYF,TGTGCCATCAGTGAGCTAGGCGACGGAACAGATACGCAGTATTTT,TRBJ2-3,once,-,15,TRBV10-3
CASEPGGPVVGELFF,TGTGCCAGCGAACCCGGAGGGCCCGTAGTCGGGGAGCTGTTTTTT,TRBJ2-2,-,-,15,TRBV6-5
CASSLVSSQADTGNTIYF,TGCGCCAGCAGCTTGGTGTCTTCACAGGCTGACACTGGAAACACCATATATTTT,TRBJ1-3,-,-,18,TRBV5-1
CASTGGGQPQHF,TGTGCCAGCACCGGGGGAGGGCAGCCCCAGCATTTT,TRBJ1-5,-,-,12,TRBV6-5